The source of this T cell receptor beta chain is a study of blood T cell repertoires in COVID-19. Study at large: Material from acute and convalescent COVID-19 was sourced from the United States, Italy and Spain. T cells, B-cell-depleted T cells, or PBMCs supplied cDNA or gDNA.

The CDR3 has 15 amino acids. Trimming at V came to 6 bases and at J to 1 base, leaving 8 bases not matched to a gene. Germline CDR1 is SGHRS and CDR2 is YFSETQ. Authors' processing steps: Estimation of nucleated cell counts was performed using reference gene primer amplification. Only in-frame clones appear in the TCRdb table, and some are missing; sequencing was by immunoSEQ multiplex PCR. That table gives V, J and clone size, and the DNA gave D and trimming. This sample has over 130,000 clones, with around 73% found just once. The sample comprised peripheral blood. The origin of this receptor is a woman in her 50s with active or convalescent COVID-19. The chain recombines TRBV5-1 with TRBJ2-3, with TRBD2 identical over 7 bases. The CDR3 DNA is TGCGCCAGCACCGTGGGAGGGATCGGCACAGATACGCAGTATTTT. Its protein product is CASTVGGIGTDTQYF.